The TCR beta chain under discussion was sequenced for a study of cytomegalovirus exposure and HLA in healthy donors. Study-level points and caveats: Presence/absence results assume similar sequencing depth per donor, which may not hold. Cytomegalovirus association was assigned to 170 or so TCR beta chains. Certain sequence variants were highly shared and formed a cluster, and this cluster was likely a sequencing artifact. An apparent linkage of common viral pathogens to several of the most significant clusters emerged in a later analysis.

Germline CDR1 and CDR2: MNHEY and SVGAGI. The length of the CDR3 is 15 residues. V was cut by 5 bases and J by 3 bases, with 14 bases left in between. Both 60 Vbeta primers and 13 Jbeta primers went into the PCR. Some clones are missing from TCRdb's copy, which holds only in-frame ones; the method was immunoSEQ multiplex PCR. In all, the sample yields around 44,000 clones. Remarks on this clone: The antigen remains unidentified.

The source material was PBMCs. The chain combines TRBV6-5 with TRBJ2-1; D possibly corresponds to TRBD1 (7 bases). This clonotype originated in a male donor in good health and CMV-seropositive. For the CDR3, the DNA is TGTGCCAGCAGTCGAGGCGGGACAGTCTACAATGAGCAGTTCTTC. Protein: CASSRGGTVYNEQFF.